The 3 T cell receptor beta chains listed next were all sequenced from one sample in a study of response to subunit inactivated influenza vaccine. MiXCR, run by TCRdb on the RT-PCR reads, gives a single entry per CDR3 protein. The table has more than 600,000 distinct CDR3 sequences, around 18% seen once. Sequences were derived from PBMCs from blood, sampled about 5 days after vaccination. The receptors come from a man between 50 and 59 years old who received an inactivated influenza vaccine.

This sequence joins TRBV20-1 and TRBJ2-7; D tentatively reads TRBD1 or TRBD2 (8 bases each). V lost 6 bases and J 6 bases, leaving 21 bases between the germline ends. The germline V gene encodes CDR1 DFQATT and CDR2 SNEGSKA (reference sequence). This CDR3 region has 14 residues. The DNA for the CDR3 is TGCAGTGCGGACAGGGTACGGGAGGGCCGCGAGCAGTACTTC. It codes for CSADRVREGREQYF.

The chain couples TRBV5-1 to TRBJ1-4; 9 bases line up with TRBD1. V was pared by 0 bases and J by 7 bases, with 4 bases of the junction left unmatched. The germline V gene encodes CDR1 SGHRS and CDR2 YFSETQ. The CDR3 has 15 residues. The DNA of the CDR3 is TGCGCCAGCAGCTTGGTCGGACAGGGGAGTGAAAAACTGTTTTTT. Its translation: CASSLVGQGSEKLFF.

This chain links TRBV6-5 with TRBJ2-5; D is possibly TRBD1 (6 bases). Trimming stripped 4 bases from V and 7 bases from J, with 22 bases between. Germline V gives CDR1 MNHEY, CDR2 SVGAGI. This CDR3 is 16 amino acids long. CDR3 amino acids: CASSSLHRDTVWTQYF. Written as DNA, the CDR3 is TGTGCCAGCAGTTCCCTACACCGGGACACCGTTTGGACCCAGTACTTC.